This TCR beta chain originates from a study of CD8 T cells in Susac syndrome. Study in general: Sequenced Susac syndrome patients included 5 or 6 with clinically active disease and roughly 8 in remission. Notes on the study in general: The CD4+ T cell repertoires of Susac syndrome were found to show no clonal expansion.

Reverse transcription of about 0.45 to 1 ug RNA was carried out with random hexamers. Amplification of TCR beta CDR3 was carried out by immunoSEQ multiplex PCR, which covered 54 Vbeta and 13 Jbeta segments. From the immunoSEQ multiplex PCR reads, TCRdb called clonotypes with MiXCR, one entry per CDR3 protein. The table has 110,000 to 150,000 distinct CDR3 sequences, under 97% seen once. Deletions cut 1 base from V and 2 bases from J, with 4 bases between. In germline, CDR1 is SGHRS, CDR2 YFSETQ. The CDR3 is made up of 12 amino acids. This clonotype was seen a single time. The antigen is unknown. This sequence joins TRBV5-1 and TRBJ2-7, with D uncertain. Source material: CD4+ T cells from PBMCs. The sequence came from a human donor with Susac syndrome. CDR3 coding DNA: TGCGCCAGCAGCTTGTCAACCTACGAGCAGTACTTC. Amino acid sequence: CASSLSTYEQYF.